Presented here are 8 T cell receptor beta chains from one specimen sequenced in a study of blood T cell repertoires in COVID-19. The method was immunoSEQ multiplex PCR; TCRdb's version includes in-frame clones alone and lacks a portion of them. The data show a few hundred thousand clones, approximately 86% seen once. The source material was PBMCs or T cells enriched from blood (not recorded which). The source is a woman aged 25-40 years who had been exposed to COVID-19.

Only a few counts were recorded for this clone. Relative to the germline gene, one junction end is altered; a read error may explain this. The rearrangement links TRBV18 to TRBJ2-1, with TRBD1 as a possible D gene (6 bases). The length of the CDR3 is 14 residues. Per germline, CDR1 KGHSH and CDR2 LQKENI. CDR3 residues: CASSLGQAPLVGLF. DNA for the CDR3: TGTGCCAGCTCACTGGGACAAGCACCCTTGGTGGGGCTCTTC.

The gene calls are TRBV5-3 and TRBJ2-7, with 8 bases identical to TRBD1. TRBV5-3 is identified as an open reading frame with a role that is uncertain. The CDR3 runs 14 residues. Losses at the gene ends were 3 bases for V and 2 bases for J; bases not matched to a gene: 4. As DNA, the CDR3 is TGTGCCAGAAGCTCAGGACAGGGAGCCTACGAGCAGTACTTC. Translated, it gives CARSSGQGAYEQYF.

This sequence joins TRBV27 and TRBJ1-1; 10 nucleotides align to TRBD1. Germline loops: CDR1 MNHEY, CDR2 SMNVEV (reference sequence). The CDR3 has 17 residues. J was trimmed by 5 bases and V by 2 bases; bases with no gene match: 11. CDR3: CASSLGTGVNLGTEAFF. CDR3 DNA sequence: TGTGCCAGCAGTTTAGGGACAGGGGTTAATCTAGGGACTGAAGCTTTCTTT.

J is TRBJ1-1 and V is TRBV29-1; D may be TRBD1 (5 bases). CDR1 and CDR2 (germline): SQVTM, ANQGSEA. V gave up 5 bases and J gave up 4 bases, with 14 bases separating them. The CDR3 loop spans 13 amino acids. CDR3 nucleotides: TGCAGCGTTCGGATCGACCAGGGCACTGAAGCTTTCTTT. Translated: CSVRIDQGTEAFF.

The chain has TRBV29-1 and TRBJ2-1; TRBD1 matches at 10 bases. Germline lookup yields CDR1 SQVTM and CDR2 ANQGSEA. V dropped 7 bases and J dropped 9; count of bases not matched to a gene: 6. The CDR3 contains 12 residues. CDR3 in amino acids: CSASTGGGEQFF. CDR3 bases: TGCAGCGCCTCGACAGGGGGCGGTGAGCAGTTCTTC.

V is TRBV21-1 and J is TRBJ2-7; no check of the table's D call, TRBD1, against the DNA was made. TRBV21-1 is annotated as a pseudogene. This CDR3 contains 18 residues. In DNA form, the CDR3 reads TGTGCCAGCAGCCAGCCCCAAGGGACAGCGGGCACCACCTACGAGCAGTACTTC. This translates into CASSQPQGTAGTTYEQYF.

The rearrangement uses TRBV21-1 and TRBJ2-3; the table's D gene call, TRBD1, was not cross checked with the DNA. TRBV21-1 is termed a pseudogene. This CDR3 region has 22 residues. The CDR3 region has the DNA TGTGCCAGCAGCAAAAGGGGGGTGGGAAAAAACCTACAGGGGCGCCGCACAGATACGCAGTATTTT. Translated, it gives CASSKRGVGKNLQGRRTDTQYF.

V usage is TRBV28 and J usage is TRBJ1-6; maybe TRBD1 (5 bases). Germline CDR1 and CDR2: MDHEN and SYDVKM. V was clipped by 3 bases and J by 10 bases, with 16 bases between them. This CDR3 is built from 15 residues. CDR3 amino acids: CASSFLGREGSPLHF. The CDR3 DNA reads TGTGCCAGCAGTTTCCTGGGCAGGGAAGGATCACCCCTCCACTTT.